This TCR beta chain was observed in a study of T cells in localized non-small cell lung cancer. Generated by immunoSEQ multiplex PCR, the TCRdb table keeps only in-frame clones and is missing some. The profile shows around 25,000 clones, about 88% of them singletons. CDR1 and CDR2 from the germline V gene are SQVTM and ANQGSEA. Trimming removed 2 bases at V and 6 bases at J, with 11 bases between. The CDR3 has 13 amino acids. As concerns this clone: The antigen remains unidentified.

Study-level results: Longer overall survival was associated with a higher density of T cells in the blood. Median about 58 top-100 tumor clones were shared with paired adjacent lung. It was uninvolved adjacent lung that showed the highest T cell clonality, exceeding tumor. Tumor samples were not multi-region, leaving intratumor heterogeneity unexcluded.

This receptor was identified in a female donor older than 55 with stage I lung adenocarcinoma. The chain links TRBV29-1 to TRBJ1-5, with D perhaps TRBD1 (5 bases). The source was peripheral blood, collected before any cancer treatment. The CDR3 nucleotides read TGCAGCGTTGAAACTGGGGGAGGTCAGCCCCAGCATTTT. Residues: CSVETGGGQPQHF.